The 25 T cell receptor beta chains reported below all come from one sample, sequenced in a study of T cells in Graves' hyperthyroidism and ophthalmopathy. Regions amplified from RNA transcripts were the TCR beta CDR3 regions. First-round RT-PCR targeting the TCR CDR3 was performed with the HTBI primer set. TCRdb reprocessed the multiplex PCR reads via MiXCR and lists one record per CDR3 protein. In the table there are over 200,000 distinct CDR3 sequences, roughly a sixth of which are singletons. Sequencing was performed on blood. All receptors come from a man aged 50-60 years with Graves' hyperthyroidism.

This clonotype has more than one count but fewer than ten. V gene TRBV29-1 combines with J gene TRBJ1-1, with TRBD1 matching over 8 bases. Germline lookup yields CDR1 SQVTM and CDR2 ANQGSEA. V lost 7 bases and J lost 0; bases outside the gene matches: 1. The CDR3 sequence is 12 residues long. In DNA, the CDR3 is TGCAGCGGACAGGGGTTGAACACTGAAGCTTTCTTT. Protein: CSGQGLNTEAFF. Supplemented by reference TRBV29-1 and TRBJ1-1, the full variable domain reads SAVISQKPSRDICQRGTSLTIQCQVDSQVTMMFWYRQQPGQSLTLIATANQGSEATYESGFVIDKFPISRPNLTFSTLTVSNMSPEDSSIYLCSGQGLNTEAFFGQGTRLTVV.

This clonotype was counted ten times or more. The chain is built from TRBV6-2 or TRBV6-3 and TRBJ1-1, with 8 bases lining up with TRBD1. Per the germline V gene, CDR1 is MNHEY and CDR2 is SVGEGT. The CDR3 consists of 16 residues. Trimming took 2 bases from V and 1 from J; bases not matched to a gene: 6. The CDR3: CASSYRLRGPNTEAFF. The CDR3 DNA is TGTGCCAGCAGTTACAGGCTCAGGGGGCCGAACACTGAAGCTTTCTTT.

This clonotype was counted between two and nine times. The chain couples TRBV5-1 to TRBJ2-7; 9 bases line up with TRBD1. Trimming at V came to 2 bases and at J to 6 bases, leaving 6 bases not matched to a gene. The CDR3 spans 14 residues. CDR1 and CDR2 from the germline V gene are SGHRS and YFSETQ. CDR3 sequence: CASSFRDRVAEQYF. The CDR3 coding sequence is TGCGCCAGCAGCTTCCGGGACAGGGTGGCCGAGCAGTACTTC.

This clonotype was detected ten times or more. This chain uses TRBV6-2 or TRBV6-3 with TRBJ2-1; TRBD2 matches 9 bases. V was clipped by 0 bases and J by 9 bases; unmatched bases: 6. This CDR3 has 15 amino acids. Looked up from germline, CDR1 is MNHEY and CDR2 is SVGEGT. CDR3 loop: CASSYSLAGWVEQFF. In DNA form, the CDR3 reads TGTGCCAGCAGTTACTCTCTAGCGGGATGGGTTGAGCAGTTCTTC.

The sample holds many counts of this clonotype. J is TRBJ2-3 and V is TRBV6-5; 9 bases agree with TRBD2. The CDR3 loop spans 16 amino acids. Unmatched junction bases numbered 3, after V lost 0 bases and J lost 2 bases. Germline assignment: CDR1 MNHEY and CDR2 SVGAGI. This chain's CDR3 is CASSYSGGRVTDTQYF. The CDR3 coding sequence is TGTGCCAGCAGTTACTCTGGCGGGAGGGTCACAGATACGCAGTATTTT.

This clonotype appeared a few times. This chain links TRBV5-6 with TRBJ2-7; a weak D match, TRBD1 (5 bases). Germline V gives CDR1 SGHDT, CDR2 YYEEEE. CDR3 length: 13 amino acids. Trimming took off 2 bases at V and 3 bases at J, with 9 bases between the two ends. CDR3 coding DNA: TGTGCCAGCAGCTTAGCAGGGTACTACGAGCAGTACTTC. Translating gives CASSLAGYYEQYF.

The rearrangement uses TRBV5-1 and TRBJ2-5; weak D call: TRBD2 (5 bases). This CDR3 has 11 amino acids. The ends were cut back, 9 bases at V and 4 bases at J, with 10 bases in the middle. Germline-derived CDR1 and CDR2 are SGHRS and YFSETQ. The DNA for the CDR3 is TGCGCCATCAGAGGGATAGAGACCCAGTACTTC. Protein product: CAIRGIETQYF.

This clonotype was counted between two and nine times. The chain has TRBV19 and TRBJ2-7; TRBD2 matches at 11 bases. The CDR3 loop spans 15 amino acids. Germline-derived CDR1 and CDR2 are LNHDA and SQIVND (reference sequence). The V and J ends lost 1 base and 4 bases, in that order; junction bases with no gene match: 3. CDR3 in DNA: TGTGCCAGTAGTATAGCGACTAGCGGGATATACGAGCAGTACTTC. It specifies CASSIATSGIYEQYF.

There are a few counts of this clonotype. The chain employs TRBV2 and TRBJ1-1; D unresolved. The V and J ends lost 6 bases and 1 base respectively, with 3 bases between them. Germline V gives CDR1 SNHLY, CDR2 FYNNEI. The CDR3 has 11 amino acids. CDR3: CASRANTEAFF. The DNA for the CDR3 is TGTGCCAGCAGAGCGAACACTGAAGCTTTCTTT. The whole variable domain, remainder taken from reference TRBV2 and TRBJ1-1, is EPEVTQTPSHQVTQMGQEVILRCVPISNHLYFYWYRQILGQKVEFLVSFYNNEISEKSEIFDDQFSVERPDGSNFTLKIRSTKLEDSAMYFCASRANTEAFFGQGTRLTVV.

The V call is TRBV6-1, the J call TRBJ2-7; 9 positions agree with TRBD2. V was clipped by 4 bases and J by 0 bases; unmatched bases: 7. The CDR3 is made up of 16 amino acids. Germline V CDR1 and CDR2: MNHNS, SASEGT. The CDR3 sequence is CASSVRLAGFSYEQYF. CDR3 nucleotide sequence: TGTGCCAGCAGTGTTCGCCTAGCGGGATTCTCCTACGAGCAGTACTTC.

This clonotype was detected only a few times. The chain employs TRBV5-5 and TRBJ2-5; D gene unclear. Germline V CDR1 and CDR2: SGHKS, YYEKEE (reference sequence). The CDR3 is 17 amino acids. The V gene lost 0 bases and the J gene lost 0 bases, with 15 bases spanning the gap. CDR3 DNA sequence: TGTGCCAGCAGCTTGGCCGAAAACCCCCGAAACCAAGAGACCCAGTACTTC. This gives the protein CASSLAENPRNQETQYF.

Ten or more counts support this clonotype. This sequence joins TRBV5-1 and TRBJ1-2; possible D gene TRBD1, 6 bases. Germline V gene lookup returns CDR1 SGHRS and CDR2 YFSETQ. This CDR3 is built from 14 residues. V dropped 0 bases and J dropped 6 bases, with 12 bases sitting between them. In DNA, the CDR3 is TGCGCCAGCAGCTTGGCCGGAAGGGGGGATGGCTACACCTTC. It is translated as CASSLAGRGDGYTF.

This clonotype turned up a few times. The chain is built from TRBV6-2 or TRBV6-3 and TRBJ2-1; the match to TRBD2 covers 8 bases. CDR1 and CDR2 from the germline V gene are MNHEY and SVGEGT. V shed 7 bases and J 6 bases; nucleotides not matched to a gene: 11. This CDR3 is built from 15 residues. The CDR3 bases are TGTGCCAGCAATTCGGCCAGCGGGAGTGTCAATGAGCAGTTCTTC. It yields the protein CASNSASGSVNEQFF.

The CDR3 region has the DNA TGTGCCAGCAACACAGGGACAGGCGGCGCTGGAAAACTGTTTTTT. Its translation: CASNTGTGGAGKLFF. The V gene is TRBV2, the J gene TRBJ1-4, with TRBD1 identical over 8 bases. After removal of 7 bases from V and 10 bases from J, the junction contained 14 bases not matched to a gene. Germline CDR1 reads SNHLY; CDR2 reads FYNNEI. The CDR3 has 15 amino acids.

J is TRBJ1-1 and V is TRBV29-1; unclear D gene. Trimming left V 0 bases short and J 4 bases short, with 12 bases between. There are 14 residues in the CDR3. CDR1 and CDR2 (germline): SQVTM, ANQGSEA. CDR3 nucleotides: TGCAGCGTTGAAGATCCGGGGTCCGGCACTGAAGCTTTCTTT. Amino acid sequence: CSVEDPGSGTEAFF.

This clonotype was detected once. A read error is possible here, since a much larger clone lies one base away. The missing conserved phenylalanine or tryptophan at the end of this CDR3 makes a read error likely. V usage is TRBV12-3 or TRBV12-4 and J usage is TRBJ1-5; tentative D call: TRBD1 (5 bases). Deletions cut 5 bases from V and 7 bases from J, with 12 bases between. CDR3 length: 13 residues. The CDR3 is CASSVGPRQPQHL. Here the CDR3 DNA reads TGTGCCAGCAGTGTGGGACCGAGACAGCCCCAGCATCTT.

This clonotype appeared a few times. The chain has TRBV6-2 or TRBV6-3 and TRBJ1-5; 9 bases agree with TRBD1. The germline V gene encodes CDR1 MNHEY and CDR2 SVGEGT. This CDR3 comprises 15 residues. With V trimmed by 5 bases and J by 6 bases, 8 bases remained unmatched. CDR3 protein: CASSPRDRDVQPQHF. The CDR3 DNA reads as TGTGCCAGCAGTCCCCGGGACAGGGACGTTCAGCCCCAGCATTTT.

The chain is built from TRBV13 and TRBJ2-5; a possible D gene is TRBD2 (5 bases). CDR3 length: 11 residues. Germline CDR1 PRHDT, CDR2 FYEKMQ (reference sequence). V lost 10 bases, J lost 1 base, and 7 bases lay in between. The CDR3 DNA follows: TGTGCCACGAGGGTCCAAGAGACCCAGTACTTC. Translation: CATRVQETQYF.

This clonotype was picked up many times. The rearrangement links TRBV20-1 to TRBJ2-2, with TRBD1 matching 7 bases. Germline V lookup: CDR1 DFQATT, CDR2 SNEGSKA (reference sequence). The CDR3 extends over 17 amino acids. Losses at the gene ends were 5 bases for V and 6 bases for J; bases not matched to a gene: 18. The CDR3 here is CSAFHRVAGGSPGELFF. The CDR3, as DNA: TGCAGTGCTTTTCACAGAGTAGCAGGGGGATCACCCGGGGAGCTGTTTTTT.

This clonotype has at least ten counts. The chain combines TRBV11-2 with TRBJ2-3; D is possibly TRBD1 (7 bases). V was cut by 7 bases and J by 1 base, with 18 bases left in between. CDR1 and CDR2 from the germline V gene are SGHAT and FQNNGV. This CDR3 spans 16 amino acids. The CDR3 region is CASILPQGEGTDTQYF. As DNA, the CDR3 is TGTGCCAGCATCCTTCCTCAGGGGGAGGGCACAGATACGCAGTATTTT.

The chain combines TRBV28 with TRBJ2-6; D uncertain. Germline V lookup: CDR1 MDHEN, CDR2 SYDVKM. The CDR3 is made up of 15 amino acids. V lost 3 bases and J lost 4, with 10 bases in between. CDR3: CASSFSLGGANVLTF. CDR3 sequence (DNA): TGTGCCAGCAGTTTTAGTCTGGGAGGGGCCAACGTCCTGACTTTC. Together with reference TRBV28 and TRBJ2-6, the CDR3 gives the full variable domain: DVKVTQSSRYLVKRTGEKVFLECVQDMDHENMFWYRQDPGLGLRLIYFSYDVKMKEKGDIPEGYSVSREKKERFSLILESASTNQTSMYLCASSFSLGGANVLTFGAGSRLTVL.

V usage is TRBV18 and J usage is TRBJ2-7; 11 bases line up with TRBD2. After removal of 5 bases from V and 9 bases from J, the junction contained 15 bases not matched to a gene. The CDR3 length is 16 residues. Germline V gene lookup returns CDR1 KGHSH and CDR2 LQKENI. CDR3 region: CASSSGLAGSSSGQYF. CDR3 nucleotide sequence: TGTGCCAGCTCATCCGGACTAGCGGGTTCCTCCTCAGGGCAGTACTTC.

This clonotype has just a few counts. The chain recombines TRBV19 with TRBJ1-1, with 7 bases identical to TRBD1. This CDR3 has 15 residues. CDR1 and CDR2 (germline): LNHDA, SQIVND (reference sequence). Unmatched junction bases numbered 6, after V lost 4 bases and J lost 1 base. The CDR3 sequence is CASSNPGTANTEAFF. The CDR3, as DNA: TGTGCCAGTAGTAACCCCGGGACAGCGAACACTGAAGCTTTCTTT. The whole variable domain, filled in from reference TRBV19 and TRBJ1-1, reads DGGITQSPKYLFRKEGQNVTLSCEQNLNHDAMYWYRQDPGQGLRLIYYSQIVNDFQKGDIAEGYSVSREKKESFPLTVTSAQKNPTAFYLCASSNPGTANTEAFFGQGTRLTVV.

This clonotype was recorded a few times. The chain carries TRBV6-1 and TRBJ2-6; possibly TRBD1 or TRBD2 for D (6 bases each). This CDR3 has 16 residues. V lost 10 bases and J lost 0, with 16 bases in between. Germline V gene sequence: CDR1 MNHNS, CDR2 SASEGT. The CDR3 nucleotides read TGTGCCACCAAGGGGGGCCTCTTCTCTGGGGCCAACGTCCTGACTTTC. It yields the protein CATKGGLFSGANVLTF.

This clonotype turned up a few times. The chain uses TRBV5-1 and TRBJ1-6; D may be TRBD1 (5 bases). Germline V gene data show CDR1 as SGHRS and CDR2 as YFSETQ. V dropped 5 bases and J dropped 8 bases, with 14 bases sitting between them. The CDR3 consists of 14 residues. CDR3 coding DNA: TGCGCCAGCAGGTCGGAGGGGCTGGATTCACCCCTCCACTTT. Protein sequence: CASRSEGLDSPLHF.